This T cell receptor beta chain was sequenced during a study of T-cell memory formation after mild COVID-19. Broader study findings: Contracting CD4+ clones lay largely in CM and EM, with CD8+ ones residing in EMRA. Clones shrinking between day 15 and 85 showed a balanced CD4/CD8 split, and those that grew later tilted toward CD4+.

This CDR3 has 15 residues. The germline gives CDR1 SGHRS, CDR2 YFSETQ. Between the trimmed V and J ends, which lost 3 bases and 5 bases, there was a span of 14 bases. About this clonotype: No antigen is known for it.

TCR alpha and TCR beta cDNA libraries carrying sample barcodes and UMIs were produced by 5'RACE using constant-segment primers. TCRdb ran MiXCR on the 5' RACE reads and lists one entry per CDR3 protein. The data hold 240,000 or so distinct CDR3 sequences, with 8.5% to 9.5% observed a single time. The TCR was taken from a man between 18 and 29 years old who had mild COVID-19 (a few samples of this study predate the infection). Cell type and time point are not known. Sequencing used PBMCs or a T cell subset sorted from them (not recorded which). This chain links TRBV5-1 with TRBJ2-2, with D possibly matching TRBD1 (6 bases). CDR3: CASSSGGTITGELFF. CDR3 nucleotide sequence: TGCGCCAGCAGCTCCGGTGGGACAATAACCGGGGAGCTGTTTTTT.